This T cell receptor beta chain was sequenced for a study of cytotoxic CD8 clonotypes in ibrutinib-treated CLL. On the study more broadly: Overall, approximately 25 responses were partial and 2 complete; following median 68 months, around 15 patients stayed remitted and 12 progressed.

With respect to this clone: Its antigen is unidentified.

The CDR3 covers 15 residues. Germline V gene lookup returns CDR1 SGHTA and CDR2 FQGTGA. The V end was cut by 2 bases, the J end by 0 bases, with 11 bases between. Assay: immunoSEQ multiplex PCR; the TCRdb copy retains only in-frame clones and omits some. The sample lists some 92,000 clones; roughly three quarters were seen once. Study observations and caveats: In comparison with age-matched healthy donors, baseline clonality was higher and tracked circulating CD8+ T-cell counts.

The V gene is TRBV7-3, the J gene TRBJ2-7; TRBD2 is a possible D gene (5 bases). The sequenced sample was PBMCs, obtained after 24 months of ibrutinib treatment. This sequence originates from a human donor with chronic lymphocytic leukemia. The CDR3 DNA is TGTGCCAGCAGCTTAGGAGCGGCGAGCTCCTACGAGCAGTACTTC. Protein sequence: CASSLGAASSYEQYF.